Following are 29 T cell receptor beta chains from one sample sequenced in a study of response to subunit inactivated influenza vaccine. TCRdb reprocessed the RT-PCR reads via MiXCR and lists one record per CDR3 protein. The sample records some 190,000 distinct CDR3 sequences, approximately 15% being singletons. Specimen: CD8+ T cells sorted from PBMCs, collected 5 to 6 days after vaccination. These receptors all come from a middle-aged man who received an inactivated influenza vaccine.

The CDR3 spells CASSLQGENTGELFF. The CDR3 DNA reads as TGTGCCAGCAGCCTACAGGGAGAGAACACCGGGGAGCTGTTTTTT. The rearrangement links TRBV3-1 to TRBJ2-2; TRBD1 is a possible D gene (6 bases). The CDR3 sequence is 15 residues long. Germline V gene data show CDR1 as LGHDT and CDR2 as YNNKEL (reference sequence). Trimming took 4 bases from V and 1 from J, leaving 10 bases between them. The variable domain in full, with the rest retrieved from reference TRBV3-1 and TRBJ2-2, is DTAVSQTPKYLVTQMGNDKSIKCEQNLGHDTMYWYKQDSKKFLKIMFSYNNKELIINETVPNRFSPKSPDKAHLNLHINSLELGDSAVYFCASSLQGENTGELFFGEGSRLTVL.

This clonotype was observed a handful of times. This chain connects TRBV29-1 to TRBJ2-7; 8 nucleotides match TRBD1. V was clipped by 4 bases and J by 4 bases; unmatched bases: 6. The germline CDR1 and CDR2 sequences are SQVTM and ANQGSEA. The CDR3 is 13 residues long. The CDR3 DNA is TGCAGCGTTGGTCCGGGGACAGGTTACGAGCAGTACTTC. Its protein is CSVGPGTGYEQYF.

This rearrangement joins TRBV12-3 or TRBV12-4 to TRBJ1-1; tentative D call: TRBD1 (5 bases). The CDR3 spans 12 residues. Trimming cost V 8 bases and J 2 bases, with 9 bases left between them. The CDR3 DNA reads TGTGCCAGCCGGGACGGAAACACTGAAGCTTTCTTT. Translating gives CASRDGNTEAFF.

Relative to its sample, this clonotype is medium-sized. The V gene is TRBV6-2 or TRBV6-3, the J gene TRBJ2-2, with D tentatively TRBD1 (5 bases). The V end lost 5 bases, the J end lost 5 bases, and 18 bases lay between the germline ends. The CDR3 runs 16 residues. Germline CDR1 MNHEY, CDR2 SVGEGT. The CDR3, as DNA: TGTGCCAGCAGTCCGGCCCAACATCAGGGAACCGGGGAGCTGTTTTTT. Translated: CASSPAQHQGTGELFF.

V is TRBV6-1 and J is TRBJ2-5; 7 positions match TRBD1. V was clipped by 8 bases and J by 2 bases; unmatched bases: 11. This CDR3 is 15 amino acids long. Germline V gives CDR1 MNHNS, CDR2 SASEGT. CDR3: CASQGRTGVQETQYF. DNA for the CDR3: TGTGCCAGCCAGGGTCGAACAGGGGTTCAAGAGACCCAGTACTTC.

A remark on this clonotype: This sequence may be a read error, since a much larger clone differs from it by one base. The chain recombines TRBV12-3 or TRBV12-4 with TRBJ2-7, with TRBD2 as a possible D gene (5 bases). The CDR3 is made up of 16 amino acids. The CDR3 here is CASRSSRQQDSYAQYF. The DNA for the CDR3 is TGTGCCAGCAGGTCCTCGCGGCAGCAGGACTCCTACGCGCAGTACTTC.

The chain recombines TRBV20-1 with TRBJ1-2; D might be TRBD1 (5 bases). This CDR3 spans 12 amino acids. Germline-derived CDR1 and CDR2 are DFQATT and SNEGSKA (reference sequence). V was trimmed by 5 bases and J by 5 bases, leaving 12 bases between them. The CDR3 sequence is CSARGVGYGYTF. The CDR3 DNA sequence: TGCAGTGCTCGGGGGGTTGGGTATGGCTACACCTTC.

This clonotype has a handful of counts. The chain employs TRBV7-9 and TRBJ1-2; 8 nucleotides match TRBD1. The CDR3 runs to 14 residues. The V and J ends lost 5 bases and 3 bases, in that order; junction bases with no gene match: 5. Germline CDR1 is SEHNR and CDR2 is FQNEAQ (reference sequence). The CDR3 DNA sequence: TGTGCCAGCAGCAAAGGACAGGGAGACTATGGCTACACCTTC. It is translated as CASSKGQGDYGYTF.

In this sample, this clonotype turned up many times. The chain uses TRBV18 and TRBJ2-1; unclear D gene. Per the germline V gene, CDR1 is KGHSH and CDR2 is LQKENI. The CDR3 contains 13 residues. V lost 5 bases to trimming and J lost 2 bases, with 7 bases between them. CDR3 region: CASSGNPYNEQFF. CDR3 in DNA: TGTGCCAGCTCAGGGAACCCCTACAATGAGCAGTTCTTC.

The rearrangement uses TRBV24-1 and TRBJ2-7; D not resolved. V was cut by 2 bases and J by 3 bases, with 7 bases left in between. The CDR3 totals 13 residues. In germline, CDR1 is KGHDR, CDR2 SFDVKD. The CDR3 is CATSDSGFYEQYF. In nucleotides, the CDR3 is TGTGCCACCAGTGATTCTGGGTTCTACGAGCAGTACTTC.

V and J are TRBV7-9 and TRBJ2-7, with TRBD1 matching over 7 bases. J was trimmed by 4 bases and V by 2 bases; bases with no gene match: 5. The CDR3 extends over 14 amino acids. CDR1 is SEHNR and CDR2 is FQNEAQ in the germline V gene (reference sequence). CDR3 nucleotides: TGTGCCAGCAGCTTAAAGGGGGCGAATTACGAGCAGTACTTC. Protein: CASSLKGANYEQYF.

The chain is built from TRBV7-8 and TRBJ2-1, with TRBD1 matching 8 bases. The germline V gene encodes CDR1 SGHVS and CDR2 FQNEAQ. The junction had 11 bases not matched to a gene; V was cut back by 5 bases and J by 5 bases. The CDR3 loop spans 16 amino acids. In DNA, the CDR3 is TGTGCCAGCAGCGTCTCAGGGACAGGTCCGCACAATGAGCAGTTCTTC. It encodes CASSVSGTGPHNEQFF.

This clonotype has at least ten counts. The rearrangement links TRBV4-1 to TRBJ2-3; 8 bases match TRBD1. The CDR3 is 16 residues long. Germline loops: CDR1 MGHRA, CDR2 YSYEKL. Trimming cost V 0 bases and J 1 base; bases outside gene matches: 3. CDR3 amino acids: CASSQDRGLGTDTQYF. The CDR3 region has the DNA TGCGCCAGCAGCCAAGACAGGGGGCTGGGCACAGATACGCAGTATTTT.

The chain joins TRBV4-3 to TRBJ2-1; TRBD2 matches 7 bases. The length of the CDR3 is 15 residues. After removal of 4 bases from V and 3 bases from J, the junction contained 6 bases not matched to a gene. Germline loops: CDR1 LGHNA, CDR2 YSLEER. CDR3 in amino acids: CASSLTREGYNEQFF. As DNA, the CDR3 is TGCGCCAGCAGCCTTACTAGGGAGGGCTACAATGAGCAGTTCTTC.

There are many counts of this clonotype. The CDR3: CSVDTGELFF. CDR3 coding DNA: TGCAGCGTTGACACCGGGGAGCTGTTTTTT. The genes are TRBV29-1 and TRBJ2-2; D uncertain. The germline gives CDR1 SQVTM, CDR2 ANQGSEA. V lost 3 bases, J lost 4 bases, and 0 bases lay in between. CDR3 length: 10 residues.

V usage is TRBV5-6 and J usage is TRBJ1-2; 7 bases line up with TRBD1. Trimming took 3 bases from V and 8 from J; bases not matched to a gene: 10. CDR3 length: 14 residues. Germline V lookup: CDR1 SGHDT, CDR2 YYEEEE. The CDR3 loop is CASSSEGAAPGYTF. CDR3 bases: TGTGCCAGCAGCTCGGAGGGGGCAGCTCCGGGCTACACCTTC.

This chain links TRBV4-3 with TRBJ2-3, with 8 bases identical to TRBD2. Germline V lookup: CDR1 LGHNA, CDR2 YSLEER. There are 17 residues in the CDR3. V was pared by 0 bases and J by 5 bases, with 10 bases of the junction left unmatched. Here the CDR3 DNA reads TGCGCCAGCAGCCAAGACCGGGGGGGGGCGCAACTAGATACGCAGTATTTT. Amino acids: CASSQDRGGAQLDTQYF.

This clonotype was counted between two and nine times. The J gene is TRBJ2-1, the V gene TRBV6-2 or TRBV6-3; D is undetermined. Germline CDR1 is MNHEY and CDR2 is SVGEGT. The CDR3 contains 13 residues. With 0 bases removed from V and 8 bases from J, the gap between germline ends came to 8 bases. CDR3 protein: CASSYSRVHEQFF. As DNA, the CDR3 is TGTGCCAGCAGTTACTCGAGAGTGCATGAGCAGTTCTTC.

This clonotype has a count of ten or more. V is TRBV7-6 and J is TRBJ2-7; D gene uncertain. V was clipped by 1 base and J by 6 bases, with 7 bases between them. The CDR3 sequence is 12 residues long. Looked up from germline, CDR1 is SGHVS and CDR2 is FNYEAQ. This chain's CDR3 is CASSLGQAEQYF. In DNA form, the CDR3 reads TGTGCCAGCAGCTTAGGGCAAGCCGAGCAGTACTTC.

This clonotype was seen only a few times. The chain recombines TRBV4-3 with TRBJ2-2; tentative D call: TRBD2 (6 bases). Per germline, CDR1 LGHNA and CDR2 YSLEER. Trimming left V 2 bases short and J 0 bases short, with 19 bases between. The CDR3 spans 19 residues. The CDR3 region has the DNA TGCGCCAGCAGCCAATTACGCGGGCGGGGTAACGCGAACACCGGGGAGCTGTTTTTT. This sequence encodes CASSQLRGRGNANTGELFF.

This clonotype has just a few counts. This chain links TRBV15 with TRBJ2-5, with no clear D. Germline V gives CDR1 LNHNV, CDR2 YYDKDF (reference sequence). V was trimmed by 0 bases and J by 7 bases, leaving 6 bases between them. CDR3 length equals 12 residues. CDR3 coding DNA: TGTGCCACCAGCAGAGAAAAGGCGACCCAGTACTTC. It codes for CATSREKATQYF.

The table lists this clonotype with a few counts. V gene TRBV4-3 combines with J gene TRBJ2-7, with D possibly TRBD1 on 5 matching bases. This CDR3 has 17 amino acids. V was shortened by 4 bases and J by 2 bases, with 21 bases between the two germline ends. Germline V gene lookup returns CDR1 LGHNA and CDR2 YSLEER. The chain's CDR3 is CASSRKTIITGTYEQYF. CDR3 bases: TGCGCCAGCAGCCGAAAAACCATCATCACAGGTACCTACGAGCAGTACTTC.

This clonotype was found a few times. The J gene is TRBJ2-3, the V gene TRBV28; TRBD2 is a possible D gene (5 bases). CDR3 length: 15 amino acids. V was shortened by 1 base and J by 2 bases, with 10 bases between the two germline ends. Germline CDR1 MDHEN, CDR2 SYDVKM. The CDR3 bases are TGTGCCAGCAGTTTATTCGTTCGGGACACAGATACGCAGTATTTT. The encoded protein is CASSLFVRDTDTQYF. The full variable domain, with the rest looked up from reference TRBV28 and TRBJ2-3, is DVKVTQSSRYLVKRTGEKVFLECVQDMDHENMFWYRQDPGLGLRLIYFSYDVKMKEKGDIPEGYSVSREKKERFSLILESASTNQTSMYLCASSLFVRDTDTQYFGPGTRLTVL.

The sample holds many counts of this clonotype. CDR3 bases: TGCGCCAGCAGCCCTCATCCGTACCAGAACACTGAAGCTTTCTTT. Translated: CASSPHPYQNTEAFF. The chain joins TRBV5-1 to TRBJ1-1, with no clear D. The CDR3 runs to 15 residues. V shed 4 bases and J shed 1 base, with 14 bases lying between them. The germline gives CDR1 SGHRS, CDR2 YFSETQ. The full variable domain, completed using reference TRBV5-1 and TRBJ1-1, is KAGVTQTPRYLIKTRGQQVTLSCSPISGHRSVSWYQQTPGQGLQFLFEYFSETQRNKGNFPGRFSGRQFSNSRSEMNVSTLELGDSALYLCASSPHPYQNTEAFFGQGTRLTVV.

V gene TRBV7-9 combines with J gene TRBJ2-7; 8 bases fit TRBD1. Germline CDR1 SEHNR, CDR2 FQNEAQ (reference sequence). The CDR3 is 14 amino acids. V shed 4 bases, J shed 4 bases, and the junction held 6 bases outside the gene matches. The CDR3 region has the DNA TGTGCCAGCAGCTCGACAGGGGATAGATACGAGCAGTACTTC. It translates to CASSSTGDRYEQYF.

This clonotype was seen a handful of times. This chain connects TRBV7-8 to TRBJ2-1, with D perhaps TRBD2 (5 bases). Germline lookup yields CDR1 SGHVS and CDR2 FQNEAQ. V gave up 3 bases and J gave up 4 bases, with 16 bases separating them. The CDR3 has 16 amino acids. The CDR3 region is CASSLTLSLAYNEQFF. The CDR3 DNA is TGTGCCAGCAGCTTGACTCTGTCGTTAGCGTACAATGAGCAGTTCTTC.

This clonotype was seen a handful of times. V and J are TRBV6-2 or TRBV6-3 and TRBJ2-1; possibly TRBD2 for D (5 bases). CDR1 MNHEY and CDR2 SVGEGT come from the germline V gene. V gave up 0 bases and J gave up 0 bases, with 9 bases separating them. The CDR3 runs to 16 residues. As DNA, the CDR3 is TGTGCCAGCAGTTACTCGCCGGGAAGCTCCTACAATGAGCAGTTCTTC. This sequence encodes CASSYSPGSSYNEQFF.

The table lists this clonotype with a few counts. The gene calls are TRBV6-1 and TRBJ1-5; TRBD1 matches at 7 bases. CDR3 length equals 15 residues. CDR1 and CDR2 from the germline V gene are MNHNS and SASEGT. Trimming at V came to 6 bases and at J to 5 bases, leaving 10 bases not matched to a gene. As DNA, the CDR3 is TGTGCCAGCAGCCCTAACAGGGGTGTTTATCAGCCCCAGCATTTT. This sequence encodes CASSPNRGVYQPQHF.

This chain connects TRBV6-1 to TRBJ2-5; TRBD2 agrees at 8 bases. V lost 4 bases to trimming and J lost 5 bases; unmatched junction nucleotides: 3. Germline V gene data show CDR1 as MNHNS and CDR2 as SASEGT. This CDR3 contains 13 residues. CDR3 sequence reads: CASSGAGVETQYF. Here the CDR3 DNA reads TGTGCCAGCAGTGGAGCGGGGGTGGAGACCCAGTACTTC.